These T cell receptor beta chains were read from a single sample in a study of graft-versus-host responses after intestinal transplantation. Some clones are missing from TCRdb's copy, which holds only in-frame ones; the method was immunoSEQ multiplex PCR. The sample has approximately 80,000 clones, around 90% seen once; the top ten hold approximately 0.34%. The antigens of these receptors remain unknown. The input for sequencing was unstimulated CD4+ T cells sorted from spleen or lymph node cells, taken before intestinal transplant. The origin of the receptors is a human donor who received an intestinal transplant. CDR3s include the opening cysteine and the closing phenylalanine or tryptophan. The D gene is left open where the match is weak. The listing skips clone size in some rows; elsewhere it reads once, few, many or a size class.

D | J | size | V | DNA | CDR3
TRBD2 | TRBJ2-7 | - | TRBV28 | TGTGCCAGCAGTACGTTACCCCTTACTAGCGGGAGAACCTACGAGCAGTACTTC | CASSTLPLTSGRTYEQYF
TRBD1 | TRBJ2-2 | - | TRBV6-5 | TGTGCCAGCAGTTTCCGGGACAGGCTAAACACCGGGGAGCTGTTTTTT | CASSFRDRLNTGELFF
- | TRBJ2-2 | - | TRBV5-1 | TGCGCCAGCAGCTTGGTGGTAGCGAACACCGGGGAGCTGTTTTTT | CASSLVVANTGELFF
TRBD1 | TRBJ2-5 | - | TRBV11-2 | TGTGCCAGCAGCTTAGAGGGACAGGGGGAGCAGACCCAGTACTTC | CASSLEGQGEQTQYF
- | TRBJ2-7 | once | TRBV6-1 | TGTGCCAGCAGGAAATCCAATAGAGTCTACGAGCAGTACTTC | CASRKSNRVYEQYF
- | TRBJ2-6 | - | TRBV28 | TGTGCCAGCAGTTTAGCCGTGGGCCGGCCCACCCCCCTCGCTGGGGCCAACGTCCTGACTTTC | CASSLAVGRPTPLAGANVLTF
- | TRBJ2-7 | - | TRBV21-1 | TGTGCCAGCAGCCTCGTATTTCGCGGGAGGGAGTACTTC | CASSLVFRGREYF
TRBD1 | TRBJ1-5 | - | TRBV6-5 | TGTGCCAGCAGGACCGGACAGGGTCATCAGCCCCAGCATTTT | CASRTGQGHQPQHF
- | TRBJ1-1 | - | TRBV19 | TGTGCCAGTAGTATAGTTAAGAACACTGAAGCTTTCTTT | CASSIVKNTEAFF
- | TRBJ2-3 | - | TRBV6-1 | TGTGCCAGCAGTGAAGCCTCGGGACATTCCAGAGATACGCAGTATTTT | CASSEASGHSRDTQYF
- | TRBJ2-7 | once | TRBV18 | TGTGCCAGCTCACCGCCCGGACAGCCCCCCTACGAGCAGTACTTC | CASSPPGQPPYEQYF
- | TRBJ1-1 | - | TRBV6-5 | TGTGCCAGCACGGGACAAACGAGCACTGAAGCTTTCTTT | CASTGQTSTEAFF
TRBD1 | TRBJ2-3 | - | TRBV13 | TGTGCCAGCAGCTTAGGCGGGACAGGGGTTAGCACAGATACGCAGTATTTT | CASSLGGTGVSTDTQYF
- | TRBJ1-1 | - | TRBV7-3 | TGTGCCAGCAGCTCGGGGTCGAACACTGAAGCTTTCTTT | CASSSGSNTEAFF
TRBD2 | TRBJ2-1 | - | TRBV10-1 | TGCGCCAGCAGTGATCCTAGCGGGAGGGAGCAGTTCTTC | CASSDPSGREQFF
TRBD1 | TRBJ2-7 | - | TRBV28 | TGTGCCAGCAGCGGCGGGACAGGGGGTAACGAGCAGTACTTC | CASSGGTGGNEQYF
- | TRBJ2-1 | - | TRBV5-1 | TGCGCCAGCAGCTTGGGGGGACTCACGGAAAACAATGAGCAGTTCTTC | CASSLGGLTENNEQFF
- | TRBJ1-5 | - | TRBV6-1 | TGTGCCAGCGAGCGAAACGGCGAGCCCCAGCATTTT | CASERNGEPQHF
- | TRBJ1-5 | few | TRBV19 | TGTGCCAGTAGTATAGATCCTAGACAGAAGTTGAATAGCAATCAGCCCCAGCATTTT | CASSIDPRQKLNSNQPQHF
TRBD1 | TRBJ1-6 | - | TRBV18 | TGTGCCAGCTCAGGGACAGCTAAAAATTCACCCCTCCACTTT | CASSGTAKNSPLHF
- | TRBJ2-7 | - | TRBV5-1 | TGCGCCAGCAGCTTTACCTCAACAGGGATTGACGAGCAGTACTTC | CASSFTSTGIDEQYF
TRBD1 | TRBJ1-2 | - | TRBV28 | TGTGCCAGCAGTTACCCCGGGACAGGATACTATGGCTACACCTTC | CASSYPGTGYYGYTF